Each of the 21 T cell receptor beta chains below was sequenced from the same sample in a study of blood T cell repertoires in COVID-19 (dated by TCRdb to between 2020 and 2021). Library creation used the immunoSEQ multiplex PCR assay. TCRdb stores this immuneACCESS table with in-frame sequences only. Part of the clones is absent; in the studies checked, under half of the shortfall reflects unresolved V genes, and no reason is known for the rest. The sample records approximately 170,000 clones, roughly four fifths of which are singletons. Roughly 20% of the sample is in the top ten clones. Sequencing was performed on peripheral blood. The receptors shown here come from a woman older than 75 with acute or convalescent COVID-19.

V gene TRBV5-4 combines with J gene TRBJ2-2; 11 bases match TRBD2. In germline, CDR1 is SGHNT, CDR2 YYREEE (reference sequence). Germline trimming cut 4 bases from V and 7 bases from J; bases unmatched to any gene: 9. There are 16 residues in the CDR3. CDR3 coding DNA: TGTGCCAGCAGCAGAATAGCGGGAGGGGTTAACGGGGAGCTGTTTTTT. Its protein product is CASSRIAGGVNGELFF.

The chain has TRBV14 and TRBJ1-2, with no clear D. The V gene's germline CDR1 is SGHDN and CDR2 FVKESK. The ends were cut back, 3 bases at V and 4 bases at J, with 9 bases in the middle. The CDR3 is made up of 13 amino acids. The CDR3 DNA reads TGTGCCAGCAGCCACGGGATTGTCTATGGCTACACCTTC. It yields the protein CASSHGIVYGYTF.

The V gene is TRBV9, the J gene TRBJ1-2; TRBD1 matches 8 bases. The CDR3 covers 16 residues. The V gene end was trimmed by 4 bases and the J gene end by 7 bases; junction bases not matched to a gene: 15. The germline gives CDR1 SGDLS, CDR2 YYNGEE. The CDR3: CASSSRSGGSLRGYTF. DNA of the CDR3: TGTGCCAGCAGCTCTCGATCAGGGGGCAGTCTACGTGGCTACACCTTC.

This chain joins TRBV14 and TRBJ1-3, with D unresolved. The CDR3 extends over 16 amino acids. V gave up 3 bases and J gave up 0 bases, with 12 bases separating them. Germline CDR1 reads SGHDN; CDR2 reads FVKESK. The CDR3 loop is CASSHLAEFSGNTIYF. CDR3 bases: TGTGCCAGCAGCCATCTAGCGGAATTCTCTGGAAACACCATATATTTT.

The rearrangement joins TRBV6-1 to TRBJ1-1; tentatively, D is TRBD1 (5 bases). This CDR3 has 15 amino acids. Trimming stripped 3 bases from V and 5 bases from J, with 16 bases between. CDR1 and CDR2 from the germline V gene are MNHNS and SASEGT. The CDR3 DNA is TGTGCCAGCAGTGATTTCGGGGGTCGGTGGACTGAAGCTTTCTTT. Amino acid sequence: CASSDFGGRWTEAFF.

This clone was recorded once. The rearrangement links TRBV7-9 to TRBJ2-5, with 11 bases aligning to TRBD1. V lost 5 bases to trimming and J lost 3 bases; unmatched junction nucleotides: 2. The CDR3 runs 14 residues. Germline assignment: CDR1 SEHNR and CDR2 FQNEAQ (reference sequence). CDR3 sequence: CASSRTGGEETQYF. CDR3 in DNA: TGTGCCAGCAGCAGGACAGGGGGCGAAGAGACCCAGTACTTC.

V is TRBV10-2 and J is TRBJ1-4; maybe TRBD1 (6 bases). CDR1 is WSHSY, CDR2 SAAADI, per germline. The V end was cut by 7 bases, the J end by 7 bases, with 16 bases between. The CDR3 runs 14 residues. CDR3 sequence: CASTGGRGGEKLFF. The CDR3 DNA reads TGCGCCAGCACCGGGGGGCGCGGTGGTGAAAAACTGTTTTTT.

A few counts support this clone. CDR3 DNA: TGTGCCAGCACCCAGACGACTAGCGGGACGGTCACCGGGGAGCTGTTTTTT. This encodes CASTQTTSGTVTGELFF. The chain employs TRBV25-1 and TRBJ2-2; the match to TRBD2 covers 11 bases. V was pared by 7 bases and J by 4 bases, with 11 bases of the junction left unmatched. This CDR3 comprises 17 residues. Germline CDR1 MGHDK, CDR2 SYGVNS.

This chain connects TRBV5-1 to TRBJ1-4, with 8 bases fitting TRBD1. Germline V gene data show CDR1 as SGHRS and CDR2 as YFSETQ. V gave up 4 bases and J gave up 5 bases; unmatched junction bases: 7. The CDR3 has 15 residues. The CDR3 region is CASSTQGASNEKLFF. The CDR3 DNA reads as TGCGCCAGCAGCACTCAGGGGGCGTCGAATGAAAAACTGTTTTTT.

The chain has TRBV18 and TRBJ1-3; D not certain. The germline CDR1 and CDR2 sequences are KGHSH and LQKENI. V lost 3 bases and J lost 2, with 11 bases in between. This CDR3 has 15 residues. The CDR3 region has the DNA TGTGCCAGCTCACCGCGGGAGGGTGCTGGAAACACCATATATTTT. As protein: CASSPREGAGNTIYF.

The rearrangement uses TRBV7-9 and TRBJ2-5; the match to TRBD1 covers 9 bases. With 5 bases clipped from V and 9 bases from J, the junction kept 25 bases outside the gene matches. Per germline, CDR1 SEHNR and CDR2 FQNEAQ (reference sequence). This CDR3 has 19 residues. The CDR3 region is CASSKNWDRELGSVGAQYF. The CDR3, as DNA: TGTGCCAGCAGCAAAAACTGGGACAGGGAACTTGGGTCGGTCGGGGCCCAGTACTTC.

This sequence joins TRBV7-9 and TRBJ1-4, with TRBD1 identical over 8 bases. Unmatched junction bases numbered 2, after V lost 2 bases and J lost 3 bases. Germline V gives CDR1 SEHNR, CDR2 FQNEAQ (reference sequence). The CDR3 is 15 amino acids. The CDR3 sequence: CASSLQGAPNEKLFF. CDR3 sequence (DNA): TGTGCCAGCAGCTTACAGGGGGCCCCTAATGAAAAACTGTTTTTT.

This clone was observed a single time. V gene TRBV19 combines with J gene TRBJ1-2; D is unresolved. The length of the CDR3 is 15 residues. Germline V gene lookup returns CDR1 LNHDA and CDR2 SQIVND (reference sequence). V shed 4 bases and J shed 4 bases, with 16 bases lying between them. The CDR3 nucleotides read TGTGCCAGTAGTACACCCGGGAGGGAATCCTATGGCTACACCTTC. It is translated as CASSTPGRESYGYTF. The entire variable domain, with the rest obtained from reference TRBV19 and TRBJ1-2, is as follows: DGGITQSPKYLFRKEGQNVTLSCEQNLNHDAMYWYRQDPGQGLRLIYYSQIVNDFQKGDIAEGYSVSREKKESFPLTVTSAQKNPTAFYLCASSTPGRESYGYTFGSGTRLTVV.

In its sample, this clone was seen once. The chain has TRBV7-9 and TRBJ2-7, with TRBD2 as a possible D gene (6 bases). V gave up 5 bases and J gave up 1 base, with 12 bases separating them. The germline gives CDR1 SEHNR, CDR2 FQNEAQ (reference sequence). The CDR3 contains 14 residues. The CDR3 sequence is CASSLAGQSYEQYF. CDR3 coding DNA: TGTGCCAGCAGCCTCGCGGGGCAATCCTACGAGCAGTACTTC.

This clone was detected only a few times. The gene calls are TRBV2 and TRBJ1-1; tentative D call: TRBD1 (6 bases). Germline V gene lookup returns CDR1 SNHLY and CDR2 FYNNEI. This CDR3 has 13 amino acids. V was pared by 8 bases and J by 3 bases, with 13 bases between. The CDR3 coding sequence is TGTGCCAGCGACAGGTTGAGGGACACTGAAGCTTTCTTT. Translated, it gives CASDRLRDTEAFF.

This clone has a single count. CDR3 sequence (DNA): TGTGCCAGCAGTTCCGGGGGGGAGGAAGAGGAGACCCAGTACTTC. Translation: CASSSGGEEEETQYF. The chain links TRBV28 to TRBJ2-5; 8 nucleotides agree with TRBD2. The CDR3 loop spans 15 amino acids. Germline CDR1 and CDR2: MDHEN and SYDVKM. V shed 4 bases, J shed 5 bases, and the junction held 9 bases outside the gene matches.

The CDR3 here is CASSSTENIQYF. In DNA, the CDR3 is TGTGCCAGCAGTTCCACGGAAAACATTCAGTACTTC. J is TRBJ2-4 and V is TRBV6-2 or TRBV6-3; unclear D gene. The CDR3 length is 12 residues. Looked up from germline, CDR1 is MNHEY and CDR2 is SVGEGT. V was pared by 4 bases and J by 5 bases, with 6 bases between.

This clone was observed once. This chain connects TRBV2 to TRBJ1-4; 7 bases line up with TRBD1. The CDR3 extends over 14 amino acids. V shed 8 bases, J shed 7 bases, and the junction held 10 bases outside the gene matches. CDR1 and CDR2 (germline): SNHLY, FYNNEI. The CDR3 region has the DNA TGTGCCAGCGGCCTAAGACAGGGCCGTGAAAAACTGTTTTTT. Its protein product is CASGLRQGREKLFF.

The chain combines TRBV30 with TRBJ2-3, with TRBD2 matching 7 bases. CDR3 length equals 13 residues. Per the germline V gene, CDR1 is GTSNPN and CDR2 is SVGIG (reference sequence). V gave up 4 bases and J gave up 2 bases; unmatched junction bases: 3. The CDR3 sequence: CAWNGGNTDTQYF. The CDR3 DNA sequence: TGTGCCTGGAACGGGGGGAACACAGATACGCAGTATTTT.

The chain's CDR3 is CASSSRVYGYTF. Written as DNA, the CDR3 is TGTGCCAGCAGCTCCAGGGTCTATGGCTACACCTTC. The chain uses TRBV13 and TRBJ1-2; tentative D call: TRBD1 (5 bases). CDR1 PRHDT and CDR2 FYEKMQ come from the germline V gene (reference sequence). The CDR3 is 12 residues long. V was clipped by 4 bases and J by 4 bases, with 7 bases between them. Full variable domain (rest looked up from reference TRBV13 and TRBJ1-2): AAGVIQSPRHLIKEKRETATLKCYPIPRHDTVYWYQQGPGQDPQFLISFYEKMQSDKGSIPDRFSAQQFSDYHSELNMSSLELGDSALYFCASSSRVYGYTFGSGTRLTVV.

V usage is TRBV28 and J usage is TRBJ1-4; D not certain. The ends were cut back, 6 bases at V and 10 bases at J, with 9 bases in the middle. The CDR3 runs to 11 residues. Germline assignment: CDR1 MDHEN and CDR2 SYDVKM. The DNA for the CDR3 is TGTGCCAGCAGCTCGGGGAGAAAACTGTTTTTT. Amino acids: CASSSGRKLFF.